This T cell receptor beta chain emerged from a study of blood T cell repertoires in COVID-19. About the research overall: COVID-19 samples from acute and convalescent phases originated in the United States, Italy and Spain. Nucleic acid was either cDNA or gDNA, and it came from T cells, B-cell-depleted T cells, or PBMCs.

Authors' methods: Estimation of nucleated cell counts relied on the amplification of reference gene primers. Libraries were prepared by immunoSEQ multiplex PCR; TCRdb keeps only in-frame clonotypes and omits some of them. That table gives V, J and clone size, and the DNA gave D and trimming. The data hold 200,000 to 250,000 clones, with roughly 88% observed a single time. The receptor was isolated from a woman in her forties who had recovered from COVID-19. The sample comprised peripheral blood.

The CDR3 spells CASSLMGLGYNEQFF. The CDR3 nucleotides read TGTGCCAGCAGCTTGATGGGACTAGGTTACAATGAGCAGTTCTTC. V gene TRBV5-4 combines with J gene TRBJ2-1, with 8 bases lining up with TRBD2. CDR1 SGHNT and CDR2 YYREEE come from the germline V gene (reference sequence). Trimming cost V 1 base and J 4 bases; bases outside gene matches: 4. The CDR3 consists of 15 residues.